The sequence of this T cell receptor beta chain was determined in a study of shared clonotypes between healthy human individuals. About the research overall: Per donor, CD8 memory used one plate, CD8 naive used two, CD4 memory used three and CD4 naive used three.

This table comes from immunoSEQ multiplex PCR, and its TCRdb copy is limited to in-frame clones, with some not included. Among around 1.1 million clones listed, around 77% were seen once. Germline V gene lookup returns CDR1 WNHNN and CDR2 SYGVQD (reference sequence). Trimming removed 4 bases at V and 3 bases at J, with 7 bases between. The CDR3 consists of 12 residues. This chain uses TRBV10-1 with TRBJ2-7, with D unclear. The sequenced sample consisted of memory CD4+ T cells from PBMCs. Subset in this sample: CD45RA-negative fraction. The sequence was obtained from a man aged 18 to 30 in good health. Some clones in this sample may be carry-over from other donors' samples. CDR3 sequence: CASSGYLYEQYF. The CDR3 nucleotides are TGCGCCAGCAGTGGCTATCTCTACGAGCAGTACTTC.